This T cell receptor beta chain came from a study of shared clonotypes between healthy human individuals. General study findings and limits: Several donors shared around 5.1% of their naive CD4 clonotypes.

The CDR3 has 12 residues. Germline-derived CDR1 and CDR2 are GTSNPN and SVGIG (reference sequence). The V gene lost 2 bases and the J gene lost 3 bases, with 7 bases spanning the gap. TCRdb's table, derived via immunoSEQ multiplex PCR, lists solely in-frame clones and lacks some. The sample holds over a million clones; about 84% are singletons and the top ten take roughly 0.62%. This clone appeared many times. Its target is not known. This CDR3 is also generated by other DNA sequences in the sample. This TCR was sampled from a man aged 18-30 years in good health. Some clones in this sample may be carry-over from other donors' samples. Specimen: memory CD4+ T cells from PBMCs. Noted subset: CD45RA-negative fraction. The chain recombines TRBV30 with TRBJ1-1; D unclear. The CDR3 DNA is TGTGCCTGGAGTCTCGTGCACACTGAAGCTTTCTTT. The encoded protein is CAWSLVHTEAFF.